This record looks at one T cell receptor beta chain sequence and its context. Germline-derived CDR1 and CDR2 are MNHEY and SMNVEV (reference sequence). Trimming took 5 bases from V and 7 from J; bases not matched to a gene: 4. The CDR3 loop spans 15 amino acids. This sample was included in a study of CD8 T cells in ankylosing spondylitis. One entry per CDR3 protein, called by TCRdb with MiXCR from the 5' RACE reads. The table records 200,000 to 300,000 distinct CDR3 sequences, under 35% of them present only once. The clonotype originates from a male donor with ankylosing spondylitis or in good health (not recorded which). The sample taken for sequencing was blood, either unsorted or a sorted T cell fraction (not recorded which). V and J are TRBV27 and TRBJ1-6, with 11 positions matching TRBD1. The CDR3: CASSTGTGGNSPLHF. The CDR3 DNA reads TGTGCCAGCAGTACAGGGACAGGGGGAAATTCACCCCTCCACTTT.